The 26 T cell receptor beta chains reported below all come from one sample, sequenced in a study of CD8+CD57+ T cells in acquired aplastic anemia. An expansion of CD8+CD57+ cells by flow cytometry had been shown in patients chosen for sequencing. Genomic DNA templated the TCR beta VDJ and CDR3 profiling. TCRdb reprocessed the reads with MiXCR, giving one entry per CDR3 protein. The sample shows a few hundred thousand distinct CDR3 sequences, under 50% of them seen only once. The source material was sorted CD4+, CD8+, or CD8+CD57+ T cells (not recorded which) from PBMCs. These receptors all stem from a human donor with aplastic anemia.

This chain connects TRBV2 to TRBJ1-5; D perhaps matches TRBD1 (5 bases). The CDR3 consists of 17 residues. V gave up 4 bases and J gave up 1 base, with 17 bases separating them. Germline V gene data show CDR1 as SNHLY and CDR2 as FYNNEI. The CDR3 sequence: CASSGGKLRGSNQPQHF. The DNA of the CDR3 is TGTGCCAGCAGTGGAGGCAAACTAAGGGGAAGCAATCAGCCCCAGCATTTT.

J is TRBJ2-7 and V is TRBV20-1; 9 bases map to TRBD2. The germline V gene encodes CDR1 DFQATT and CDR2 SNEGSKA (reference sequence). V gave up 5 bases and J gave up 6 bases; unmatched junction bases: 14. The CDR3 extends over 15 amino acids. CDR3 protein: CSAPSSGEGGVEQYF. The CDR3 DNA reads TGCAGTGCTCCTTCTAGCGGGGAGGGGGGCGTCGAGCAGTACTTC.

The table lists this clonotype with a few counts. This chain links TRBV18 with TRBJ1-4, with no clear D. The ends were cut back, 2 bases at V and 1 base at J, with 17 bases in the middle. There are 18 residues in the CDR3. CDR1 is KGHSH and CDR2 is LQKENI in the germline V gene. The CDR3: CASSPSPTEEGTNEKLFF. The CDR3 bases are TGTGCCAGCTCACCATCCCCCACAGAGGAGGGAACTAATGAAAAACTGTTTTTT.

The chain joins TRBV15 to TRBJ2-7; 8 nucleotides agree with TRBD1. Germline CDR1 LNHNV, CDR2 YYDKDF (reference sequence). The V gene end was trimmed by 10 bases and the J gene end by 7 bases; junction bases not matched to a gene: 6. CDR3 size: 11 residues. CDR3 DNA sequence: TGTGCCAACCGACAGGGGTTGGAGCAGTACTTC. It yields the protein CANRQGLEQYF.

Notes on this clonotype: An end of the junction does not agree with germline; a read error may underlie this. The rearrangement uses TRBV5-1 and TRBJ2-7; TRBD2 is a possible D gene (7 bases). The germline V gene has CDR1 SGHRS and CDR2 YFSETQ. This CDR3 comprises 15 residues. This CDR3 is CASSGADRLAYEQYF. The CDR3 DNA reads TGTGCCAGCAGCGGGGCGGACAGATTAGCCTACGAGCAGTACTTC.

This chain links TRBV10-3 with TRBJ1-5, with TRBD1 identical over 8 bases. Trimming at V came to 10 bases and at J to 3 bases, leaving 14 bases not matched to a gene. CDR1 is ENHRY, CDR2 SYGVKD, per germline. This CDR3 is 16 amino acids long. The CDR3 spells CASSPGTDRDNQPQHF. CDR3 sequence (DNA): TGTGCCAGCAGCCCAGGTACGGACAGGGACAATCAGCCCCAGCATTTT.

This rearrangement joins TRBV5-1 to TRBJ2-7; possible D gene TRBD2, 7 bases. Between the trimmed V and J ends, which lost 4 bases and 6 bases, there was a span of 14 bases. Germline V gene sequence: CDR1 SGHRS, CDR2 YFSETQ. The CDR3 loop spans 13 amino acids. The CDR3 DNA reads TGCGCCAGCAGCCTAGGGGGGGGGTTCGAGCAGTACTTC. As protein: CASSLGGGFEQYF.

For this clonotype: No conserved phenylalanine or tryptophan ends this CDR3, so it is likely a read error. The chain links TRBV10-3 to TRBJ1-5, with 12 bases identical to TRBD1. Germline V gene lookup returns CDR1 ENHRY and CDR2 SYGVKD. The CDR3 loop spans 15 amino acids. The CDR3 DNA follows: TGTGCCAGCAGTGGGGACAGGGGGCAGGCTCAGCCCCAGCATCTT. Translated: CASSGDRGQAQPQHL.

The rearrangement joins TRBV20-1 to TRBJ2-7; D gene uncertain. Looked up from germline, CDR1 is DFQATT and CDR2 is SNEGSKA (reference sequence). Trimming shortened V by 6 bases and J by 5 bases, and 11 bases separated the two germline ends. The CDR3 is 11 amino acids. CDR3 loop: CSATREDEQYF. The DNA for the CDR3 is TGCAGTGCGACTCGTGAGGACGAGCAGTACTTC.

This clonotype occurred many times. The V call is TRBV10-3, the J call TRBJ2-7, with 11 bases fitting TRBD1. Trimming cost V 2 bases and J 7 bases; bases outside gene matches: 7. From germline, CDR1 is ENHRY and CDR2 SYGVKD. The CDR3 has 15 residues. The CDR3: CAISEHGQGAGEQYF. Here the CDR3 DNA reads TGTGCCATCAGTGAGCATGGACAGGGGGCGGGAGAGCAGTACTTC.

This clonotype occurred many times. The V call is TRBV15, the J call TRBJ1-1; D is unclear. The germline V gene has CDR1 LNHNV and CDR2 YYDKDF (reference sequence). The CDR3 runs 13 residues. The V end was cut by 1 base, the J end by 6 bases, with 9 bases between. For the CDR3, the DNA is TGTGCCACCAGCAGAGGTGTGAGCCCTGAAGCTTTCTTT. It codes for CATSRGVSPEAFF.

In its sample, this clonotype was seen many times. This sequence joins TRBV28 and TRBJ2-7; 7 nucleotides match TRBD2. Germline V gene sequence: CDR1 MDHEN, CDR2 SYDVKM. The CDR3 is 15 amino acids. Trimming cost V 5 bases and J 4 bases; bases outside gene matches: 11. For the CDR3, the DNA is TGTGCCAGCAGTCCCCCGACAGCGGGGCTATACGAGCAGTACTTC. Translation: CASSPPTAGLYEQYF. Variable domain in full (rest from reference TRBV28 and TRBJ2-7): DVKVTQSSRYLVKRTGEKVFLECVQDMDHENMFWYRQDPGLGLRLIYFSYDVKMKEKGDIPEGYSVSREKKERFSLILESASTNQTSMYLCASSPPTAGLYEQYFGPGTRLTVT.

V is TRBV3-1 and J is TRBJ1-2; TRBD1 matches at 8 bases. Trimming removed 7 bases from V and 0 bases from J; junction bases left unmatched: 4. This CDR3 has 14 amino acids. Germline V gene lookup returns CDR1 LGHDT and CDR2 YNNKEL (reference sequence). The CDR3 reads CASTSGGPNYGYTF. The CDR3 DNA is TGTGCCAGCACCTCAGGGGGCCCTAACTATGGCTACACCTTC.

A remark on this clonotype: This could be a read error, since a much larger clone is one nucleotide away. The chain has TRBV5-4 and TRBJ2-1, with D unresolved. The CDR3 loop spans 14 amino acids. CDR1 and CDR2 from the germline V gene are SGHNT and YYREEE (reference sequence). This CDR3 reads CASNQDPSYNEQFF. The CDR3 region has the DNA TGCGCCAGCAACCAAGACCCCTCCTACAATGAGCAGTTCTTC.

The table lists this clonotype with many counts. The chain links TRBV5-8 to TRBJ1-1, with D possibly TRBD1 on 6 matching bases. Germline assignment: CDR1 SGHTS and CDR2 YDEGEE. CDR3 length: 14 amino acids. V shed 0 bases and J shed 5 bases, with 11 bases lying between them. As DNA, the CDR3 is TGTGCCAGCAGCTTGGGTGACAGGCGGACTGAAGCTTTCTTT. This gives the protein CASSLGDRRTEAFF.

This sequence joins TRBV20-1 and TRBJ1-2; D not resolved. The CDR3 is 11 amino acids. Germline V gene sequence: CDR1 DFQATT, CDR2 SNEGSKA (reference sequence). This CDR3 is CSVLGDYGYTF. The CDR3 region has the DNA TGCAGCGTTTTGGGCGACTATGGCTACACCTTC.

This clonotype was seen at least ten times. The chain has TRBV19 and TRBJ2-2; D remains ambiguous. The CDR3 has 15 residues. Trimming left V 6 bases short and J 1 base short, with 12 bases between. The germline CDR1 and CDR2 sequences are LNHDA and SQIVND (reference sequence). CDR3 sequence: CASRLGLMNTGELFF. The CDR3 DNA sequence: TGTGCCAGTAGATTGGGATTAATGAACACCGGGGAGCTGTTTTTT.

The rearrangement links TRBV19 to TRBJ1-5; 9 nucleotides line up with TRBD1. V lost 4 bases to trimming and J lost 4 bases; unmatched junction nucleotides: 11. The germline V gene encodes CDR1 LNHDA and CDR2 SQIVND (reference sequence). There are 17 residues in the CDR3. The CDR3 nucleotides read TGTGCCAGTAGTAGCAATCCGGGACAGGGCTCTAATCAGCCCCAGCATTTT. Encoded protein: CASSSNPGQGSNQPQHF.

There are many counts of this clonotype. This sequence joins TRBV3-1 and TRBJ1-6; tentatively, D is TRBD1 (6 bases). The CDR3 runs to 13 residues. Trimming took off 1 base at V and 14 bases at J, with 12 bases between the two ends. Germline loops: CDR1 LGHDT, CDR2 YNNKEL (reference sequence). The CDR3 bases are TGTGCCAGCAGCCAAGCACAGGGAGGGTCCCTCCACTTT. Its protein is CASSQAQGGSLHF.

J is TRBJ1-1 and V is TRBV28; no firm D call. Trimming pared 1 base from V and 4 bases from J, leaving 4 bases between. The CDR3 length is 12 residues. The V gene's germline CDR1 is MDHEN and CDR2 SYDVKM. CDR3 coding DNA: TGTGCCAGCAGTTTATTTCCCACTGAAGCTTTCTTT. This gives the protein CASSLFPTEAFF.

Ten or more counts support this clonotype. The CDR3 here is CASRGQARDYGYTF. The CDR3 region has the DNA TGTGCCAGCAGGGGACAGGCCCGAGACTATGGCTACACCTTC. The gene calls are TRBV2 and TRBJ1-2; 8 bases map to TRBD1. Germline V gene data show CDR1 as SNHLY and CDR2 as FYNNEI. Trimming at V came to 6 bases and at J to 3 bases, leaving 6 bases not matched to a gene. The CDR3 length is 14 residues.

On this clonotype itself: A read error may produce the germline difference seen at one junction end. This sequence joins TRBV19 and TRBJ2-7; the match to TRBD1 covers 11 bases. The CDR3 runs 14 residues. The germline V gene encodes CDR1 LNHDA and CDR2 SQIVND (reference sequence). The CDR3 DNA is TGTGCCAGCAGTCCGGACAGGGGGCGGAACGAGCAGCACTTC. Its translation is CASSPDRGRNEQHF.

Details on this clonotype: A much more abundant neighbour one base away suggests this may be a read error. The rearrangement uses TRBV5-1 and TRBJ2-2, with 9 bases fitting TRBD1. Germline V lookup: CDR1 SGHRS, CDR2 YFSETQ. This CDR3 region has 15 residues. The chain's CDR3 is CASSMGDRVFGGLFF. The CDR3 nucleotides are TGCGCCAGCAGCATGGGGGACAGGGTCTTCGGGGGGCTGTTTTTT. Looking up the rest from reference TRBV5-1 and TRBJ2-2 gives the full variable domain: KAGVTQTPRYLIKTRGQQVTLSCSPISGHRSVSWYQQTPGQGLQFLFEYFSETQRNKGNFPGRFSGRQFSNSRSEMNVSTLELGDSALYLCASSMGDRVFGGLFFGEGSRLTVL.

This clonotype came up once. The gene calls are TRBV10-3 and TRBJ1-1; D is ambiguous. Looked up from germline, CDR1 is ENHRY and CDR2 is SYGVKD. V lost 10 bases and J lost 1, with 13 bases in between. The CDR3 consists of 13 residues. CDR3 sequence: CASSLMGNTEAFF. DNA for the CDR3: TGTGCCAGCAGCCTTATGGGGAACACTGAAGCTTTCTTT.

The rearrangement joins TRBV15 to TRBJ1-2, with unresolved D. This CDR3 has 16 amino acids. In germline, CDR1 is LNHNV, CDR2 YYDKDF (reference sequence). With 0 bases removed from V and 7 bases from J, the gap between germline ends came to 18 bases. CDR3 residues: CATSRDFIAASGGYTF. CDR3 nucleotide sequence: TGTGCCACCAGCAGAGATTTCATAGCAGCTTCGGGTGGCTACACCTTC.

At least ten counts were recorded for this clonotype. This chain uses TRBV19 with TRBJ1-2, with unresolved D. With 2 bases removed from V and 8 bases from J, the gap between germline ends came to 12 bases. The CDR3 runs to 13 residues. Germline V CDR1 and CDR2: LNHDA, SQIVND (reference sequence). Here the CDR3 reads CASSILETGGYTF. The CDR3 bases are TGTGCCAGTAGTATATTGGAGACCGGGGGCTACACCTTC.